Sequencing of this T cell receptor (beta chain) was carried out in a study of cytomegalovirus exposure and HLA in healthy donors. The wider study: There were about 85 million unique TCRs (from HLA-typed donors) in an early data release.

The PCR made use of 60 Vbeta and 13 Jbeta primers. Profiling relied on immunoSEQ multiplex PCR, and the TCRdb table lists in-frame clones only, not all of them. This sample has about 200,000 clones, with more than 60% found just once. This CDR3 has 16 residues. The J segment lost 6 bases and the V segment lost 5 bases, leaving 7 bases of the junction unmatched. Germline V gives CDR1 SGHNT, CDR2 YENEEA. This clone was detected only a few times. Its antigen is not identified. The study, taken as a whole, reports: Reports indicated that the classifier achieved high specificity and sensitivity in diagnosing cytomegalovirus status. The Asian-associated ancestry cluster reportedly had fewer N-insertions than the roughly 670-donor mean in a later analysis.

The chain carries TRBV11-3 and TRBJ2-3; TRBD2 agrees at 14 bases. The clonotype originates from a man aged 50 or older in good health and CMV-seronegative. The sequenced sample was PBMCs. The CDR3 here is CASSQGLAGVADTQYF. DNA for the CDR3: TGTGCCAGCAGCCAGGGACTAGCGGGAGTCGCGGATACGCAGTATTTT.